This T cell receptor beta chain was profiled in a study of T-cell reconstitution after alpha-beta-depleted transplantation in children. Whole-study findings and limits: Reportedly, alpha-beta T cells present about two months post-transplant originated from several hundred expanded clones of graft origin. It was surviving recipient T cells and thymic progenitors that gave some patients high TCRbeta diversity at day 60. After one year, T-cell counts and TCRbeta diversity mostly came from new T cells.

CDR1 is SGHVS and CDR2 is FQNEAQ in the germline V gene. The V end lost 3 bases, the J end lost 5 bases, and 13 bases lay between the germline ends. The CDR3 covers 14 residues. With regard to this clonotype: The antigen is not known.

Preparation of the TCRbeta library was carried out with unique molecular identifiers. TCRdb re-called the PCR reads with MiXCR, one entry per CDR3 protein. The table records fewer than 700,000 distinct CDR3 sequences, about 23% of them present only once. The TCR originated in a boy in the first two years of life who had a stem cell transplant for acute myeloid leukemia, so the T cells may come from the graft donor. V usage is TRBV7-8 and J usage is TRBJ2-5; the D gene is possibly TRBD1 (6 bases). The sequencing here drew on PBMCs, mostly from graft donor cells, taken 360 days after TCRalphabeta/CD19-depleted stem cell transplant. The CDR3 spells CASSLGRDIETQYF. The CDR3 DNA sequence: TGTGCCAGCAGCTTGGGCAGGGACATTGAGACCCAGTACTTC.